The T cell receptor beta chain described here comes from a study of PD-L1 blockade in urothelial cancer. Whole-study context: Blood gave a median approximately 150,000 T cells.

Germline lookup yields CDR1 LNHDA and CDR2 SQIVND (reference sequence). V lost 5 bases, J lost 1 base, and 8 bases lay in between. CDR3 length: 14 residues. The method was immunoSEQ multiplex PCR; TCRdb's version includes in-frame clones alone and lacks a portion of them. The sample lists approximately 93,000 clones, less than 90% occurring once. The time point was: peripheral blood 6 weeks after treatment start. Patient disease was locally advanced or metastatic urothelial carcinoma. The V and J genes are TRBV19 and TRBJ2-2, with D perhaps TRBD1 (6 bases). Sequencing used PBMCs, obtained around atezolizumab (anti-PD-L1) treatment. This TCR was sampled from a man in his sixties or seventies with urothelial cancer. CDR3 loop: CASSWDKNTGELFF. Written as DNA, the CDR3 is TGTGCCAGTAGTTGGGACAAGAACACCGGGGAGCTGTTTTTT. The full variable domain, in which reference TRBV19 and TRBJ2-2 provide the parts outside the CDR3, is DGGITQSPKYLFRKEGQNVTLSCEQNLNHDAMYWYRQDPGQGLRLIYYSQIVNDFQKGDIAEGYSVSREKKESFPLTVTSAQKNPTAFYLCASSWDKNTGELFFGEGSRLTVL.